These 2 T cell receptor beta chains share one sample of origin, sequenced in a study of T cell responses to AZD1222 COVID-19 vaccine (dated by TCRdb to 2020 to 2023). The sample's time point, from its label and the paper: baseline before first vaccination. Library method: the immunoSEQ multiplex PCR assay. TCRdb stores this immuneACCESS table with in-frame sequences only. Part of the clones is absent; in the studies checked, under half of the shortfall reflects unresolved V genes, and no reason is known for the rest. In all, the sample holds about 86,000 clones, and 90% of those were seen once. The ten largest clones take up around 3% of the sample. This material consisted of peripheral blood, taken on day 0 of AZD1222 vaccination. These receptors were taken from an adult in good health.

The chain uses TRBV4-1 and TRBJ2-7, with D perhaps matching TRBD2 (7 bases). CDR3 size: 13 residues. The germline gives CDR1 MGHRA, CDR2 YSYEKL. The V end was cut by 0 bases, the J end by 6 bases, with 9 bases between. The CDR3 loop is CASSQDRGAEQYF. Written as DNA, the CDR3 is TGCGCCAGCAGCCAAGATCGGGGGGCCGAGCAGTACTTC.

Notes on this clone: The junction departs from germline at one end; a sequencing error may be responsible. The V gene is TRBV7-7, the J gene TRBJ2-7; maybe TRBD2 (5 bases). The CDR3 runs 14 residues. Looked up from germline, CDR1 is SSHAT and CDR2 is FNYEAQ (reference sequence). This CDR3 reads CASSSSVGEREQYF. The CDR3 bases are TGTGCTAGCAGCTCATCCGTCGGGGAAAGGGAGCAGTACTTC.